Listed here are 13 T cell receptor beta chains from one sample, sequenced in a study of T-cell reconstitution after alpha-beta-depleted transplantation in children. Preparation of the TCRbeta library involved a method that used unique molecular identifiers. TCRdb passed the PCR reads through MiXCR, listing each CDR3 protein once. The table has hundreds of thousands of distinct CDR3 sequences, approximately 20% seen once. Material: PBMCs from the stem cell graft donor, obtained from the stem cell graft. These receptors came from a human donor who donated a stem cell graft to a child with acute lymphoblastic leukemia.

The sample holds a few counts of this clonotype. This chain links TRBV7-2 with TRBJ1-6; D is uncertain. CDR1 and CDR2 (germline): SGHTA, FQGNSA. Trimming took off 1 base at V and 7 bases at J, with 11 bases between the two ends. CDR3 length: 15 amino acids. CDR3 DNA: TGTGCCAGCAGCTTAGATGGCGATCCGAATTCACCCCTCCACTTT. Its protein product is CASSLDGDPNSPLHF. Based on the CDR3 plus reference TRBV7-2 and TRBJ1-6, the full variable domain is GAGVSQSPSNKVTEKGKDVELRCDPISGHTALYWYRQSLGQGLEFLIYFQGNSAPDKSGLPSDRFSAERTGGSVSTLTIQRTQQEDSAVYLCASSLDGDPNSPLHFGNGTRLTVT.

The gene calls are TRBV29-1 and TRBJ1-5, with D tentatively TRBD1 (5 bases). The CDR3 consists of 14 residues. The germline gives CDR1 SQVTM, CDR2 ANQGSEA. V gave up 4 bases and J gave up 4 bases, with 14 bases separating them. In nucleotides, the CDR3 is TGCAGCGTTGTGGGGGAGGGGTGGAATCAGCCCCAGCATTTT. It is translated as CSVVGEGWNQPQHF.

This clonotype occurred a few times. The rearrangement joins TRBV27 to TRBJ2-1; D is unclear. V was shortened by 0 bases and J by 10 bases, with 10 bases between the two germline ends. This CDR3 region has 13 residues. Looked up from germline, CDR1 is MNHEY and CDR2 is SMNVEV (reference sequence). The CDR3 spells CASSLSSRLEQFF. CDR3 in DNA: TGTGCCAGCAGTTTATCATCCCGATTAGAGCAGTTCTTC.

The V gene is TRBV27, the J gene TRBJ1-5; D gene unclear. This CDR3 has 13 residues. Trimming removed 3 bases from V and 5 bases from J, with 8 bases in between. The germline gives CDR1 MNHEY, CDR2 SMNVEV (reference sequence). CDR3 loop: CASSFSPYQPQHF. In DNA form, the CDR3 reads TGTGCCAGCAGTTTTTCCCCCTATCAGCCCCAGCATTTT.

As DNA, the CDR3 is TGCAGTGCTAGAGTCTCTGGACAGGGCCAACGTGGCTACACCTTC. It encodes CSARVSGQGQRGYTF. The genes are TRBV20-1 and TRBJ1-2, with 8 bases lining up with TRBD1. The CDR3 is 15 amino acids. V was clipped by 1 base and J by 7 bases; unmatched bases: 11. Germline V gene sequence: CDR1 DFQATT, CDR2 SNEGSKA (reference sequence).

This clonotype showed up just a few times. The chain uses TRBV6-5 and TRBJ1-4, with D perhaps matching TRBD1 (6 bases). The V end lost 2 bases, the J end lost 8 bases, and 9 bases lay between the germline ends. The CDR3 contains 13 residues. The V gene's germline CDR1 is MNHEY and CDR2 SVGAGI. The CDR3 nucleotides read TGTGCCAGCAGTTACGGGGGCCGGGAAAAACTGTTTTTT. Amino acid sequence: CASSYGGREKLFF.

The V and J genes are TRBV5-1 and TRBJ1-2, with D possibly TRBD1 on 5 matching bases. CDR1 is SGHRS and CDR2 is YFSETQ in the germline V gene. V was trimmed by 3 bases and J by 8 bases, leaving 14 bases between them. CDR3 size: 13 residues. Here the CDR3 reads CASSSNTWGGYTF. CDR3 bases: TGCGCCAGCAGCTCCAACACCTGGGGGGGCTACACCTTC.

V and J are TRBV12-3 or TRBV12-4 and TRBJ2-3, with D maybe TRBD2 (6 bases). CDR3 length: 14 residues. V was shortened by 7 bases and J by 0 bases, with 11 bases between the two germline ends. The CDR3: CASISGLSTDTQYF. CDR3 coding DNA: TGTGCCAGCATCTCGGGACTTAGCACAGATACGCAGTATTTT.

This clonotype was observed a few times. V and J are TRBV24-1 and TRBJ1-2; 7 positions agree with TRBD1. The CDR3 loop spans 16 amino acids. V dropped 6 bases and J dropped 6; count of bases not matched to a gene: 15. Germline assignment: CDR1 KGHDR and CDR2 SFDVKD. The CDR3 loop reads CATSSTGEREDDGYTF. The CDR3 DNA follows: TGTGCCACCAGTTCTACAGGGGAGCGGGAAGATGATGGCTACACCTTC.

V usage is TRBV29-1 and J usage is TRBJ1-2, with D uncertain. CDR1 and CDR2 (germline): SQVTM, ANQGSEA. This CDR3 contains 12 residues. Trimming cost V 6 bases and J 4 bases, with 12 bases left between them. The CDR3 loop reads CSVGLTVYGYTF. The DNA of the CDR3 is TGCAGCGTCGGACTGACGGTCTATGGCTACACCTTC.

J is TRBJ2-1 and V is TRBV5-8; D gene unclear. Looked up from germline, CDR1 is SGHTS and CDR2 is YDEGEE. V was cut by 5 bases and J by 13 bases, with 13 bases left in between. The CDR3 has 11 amino acids. This CDR3 reads CASSSFFDQFF. The CDR3 nucleotides are TGTGCCAGCAGTAGTTTCTTCGACCAGTTCTTC.

This clonotype was counted a few times. The chain recombines TRBV7-8 with TRBJ1-3; the match to TRBD1 covers 7 bases. V lost 4 bases, J lost 4 bases, and 16 bases stayed unmatched. This CDR3 region has 18 residues. The germline CDR1 and CDR2 sequences are SGHVS and FQNEAQ. The CDR3 nucleotides read TGTGCCAGCAGCTACGAAGGGGGCGCAGCTATTAGGGGAAACACCATATATTTT. Amino acids: CASSYEGGAAIRGNTIYF.

This clonotype occurred a few times. The chain's CDR3 is CASSPRTSNTEAFF. CDR3 DNA sequence: TGTGCCAGCTCACCAAGGACCTCGAACACTGAAGCTTTCTTT. This chain uses TRBV18 with TRBJ1-1; no firm D call. CDR3 length: 14 residues. Germline V gene lookup returns CDR1 KGHSH and CDR2 LQKENI. Trimming removed 2 bases from V and 1 base from J, with 8 bases in between.